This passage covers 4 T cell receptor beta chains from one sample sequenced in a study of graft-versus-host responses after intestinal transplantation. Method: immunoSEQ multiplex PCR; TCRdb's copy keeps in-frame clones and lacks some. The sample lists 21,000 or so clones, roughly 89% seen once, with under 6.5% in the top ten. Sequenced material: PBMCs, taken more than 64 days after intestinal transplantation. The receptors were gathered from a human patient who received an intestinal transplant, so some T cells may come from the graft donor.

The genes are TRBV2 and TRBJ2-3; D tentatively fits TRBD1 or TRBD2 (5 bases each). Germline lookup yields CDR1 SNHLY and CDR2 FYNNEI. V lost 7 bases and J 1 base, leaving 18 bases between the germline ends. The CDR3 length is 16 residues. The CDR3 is CASKGTMGDRTDTQYF. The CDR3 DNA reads TGTGCCAGCAAGGGGACGATGGGGGACCGCACAGATACGCAGTATTTT.

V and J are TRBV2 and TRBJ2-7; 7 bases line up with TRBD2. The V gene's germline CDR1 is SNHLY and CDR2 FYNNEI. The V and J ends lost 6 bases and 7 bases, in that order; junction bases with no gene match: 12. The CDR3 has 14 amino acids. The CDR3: CASRRTRGSREQYF. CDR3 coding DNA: TGTGCCAGCAGACGGACTAGAGGGTCGCGGGAGCAGTACTTC.

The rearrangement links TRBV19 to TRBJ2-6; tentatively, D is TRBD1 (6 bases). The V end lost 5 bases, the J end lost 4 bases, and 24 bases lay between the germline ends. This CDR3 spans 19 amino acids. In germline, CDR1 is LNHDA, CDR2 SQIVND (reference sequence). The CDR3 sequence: CASSLPQGRQGSGANVLTF. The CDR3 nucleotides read TGTGCCAGTAGTCTACCCCAGGGCAGGCAGGGGTCCGGGGCCAACGTCCTGACTTTC.

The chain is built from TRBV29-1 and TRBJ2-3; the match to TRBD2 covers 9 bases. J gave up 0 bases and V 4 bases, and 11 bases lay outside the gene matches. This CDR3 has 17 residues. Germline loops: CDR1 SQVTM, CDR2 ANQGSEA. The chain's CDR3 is CSVGVAGAGASTDTQYF. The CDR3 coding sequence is TGCAGCGTTGGAGTAGCGGGGGCGGGGGCTAGCACAGATACGCAGTATTTT.